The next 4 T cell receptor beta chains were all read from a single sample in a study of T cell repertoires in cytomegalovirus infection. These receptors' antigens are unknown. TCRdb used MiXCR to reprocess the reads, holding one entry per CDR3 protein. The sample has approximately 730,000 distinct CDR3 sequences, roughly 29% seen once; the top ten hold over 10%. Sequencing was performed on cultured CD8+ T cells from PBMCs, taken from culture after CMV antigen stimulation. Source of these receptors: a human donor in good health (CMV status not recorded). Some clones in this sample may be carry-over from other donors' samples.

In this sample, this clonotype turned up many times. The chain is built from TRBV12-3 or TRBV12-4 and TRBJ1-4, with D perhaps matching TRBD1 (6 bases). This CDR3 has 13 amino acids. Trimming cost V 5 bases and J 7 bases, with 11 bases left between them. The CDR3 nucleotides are TGTGCCAGCAGTCTACAGGGCCCTGAAAAACTGTTTTTT. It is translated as CASSLQGPEKLFF.

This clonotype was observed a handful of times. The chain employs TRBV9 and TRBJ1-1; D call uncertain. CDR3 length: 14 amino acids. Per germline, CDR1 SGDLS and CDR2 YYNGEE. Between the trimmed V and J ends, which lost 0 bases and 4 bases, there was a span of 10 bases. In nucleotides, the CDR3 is TGTGCCAGCAGCGTAGTAGAACGGTTCACTGAAGCTTTCTTT. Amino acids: CASSVVERFTEAFF.

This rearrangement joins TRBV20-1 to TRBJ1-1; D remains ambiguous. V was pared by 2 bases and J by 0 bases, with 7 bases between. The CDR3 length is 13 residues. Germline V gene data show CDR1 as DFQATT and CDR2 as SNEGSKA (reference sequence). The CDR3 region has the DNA TGCAGTGCTAGAACACAGATGAACACTGAAGCTTTCTTT. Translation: CSARTQMNTEAFF.

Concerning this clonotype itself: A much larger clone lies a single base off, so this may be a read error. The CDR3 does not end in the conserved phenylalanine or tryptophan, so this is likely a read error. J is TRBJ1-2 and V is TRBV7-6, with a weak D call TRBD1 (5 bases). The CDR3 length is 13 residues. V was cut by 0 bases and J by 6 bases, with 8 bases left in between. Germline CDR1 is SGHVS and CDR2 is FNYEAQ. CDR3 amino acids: CASSLAGRDGYTC. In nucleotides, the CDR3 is TGTGCCAGCAGCTTAGCGGGGCGTGATGGCTACACCTGC.